This T cell receptor beta chain came from a study of T cells in Graves' hyperthyroidism and ophthalmopathy. Uncontrolled infections, other autoimmune diseases, pregnancy or lactation led to exclusion of patients. V gave up 4 bases and J gave up 0 bases, with 7 bases separating them. The CDR3 covers 15 residues. Germline loops: CDR1 SNHLY, CDR2 FYNNEI. The source material, RNA transcripts, was used to amplify TCR beta CDR3 regions. The HTBI primer set served for first-round RT-PCR of the TCR CDR3. TCRdb re-derived calls from the multiplex PCR reads in MiXCR, one entry per CDR3 protein. The sample includes 360,000 or so distinct CDR3 sequences, over 15% seen only once; the top ten take 3% to 4%. In this sample, this clonotype turned up many times.

Sequences were obtained from blood. This receptor was taken from a woman aged 18-29 years with Graves' hyperthyroidism. This rearrangement joins TRBV2 to TRBJ2-6; D remains unclear. This chain's CDR3 is CASSVGYSGANVLTF. The CDR3 nucleotides are TGTGCCAGCAGTGTGGGGTACTCTGGGGCCAACGTCCTGACTTTC.